This record concerns one T cell receptor beta chain sequence. Its specificity is not known. This specimen belongs to a study of shared clonotypes between healthy human individuals. Findings and caveats of the study: A generally larger estimated richness was seen in naive subsets than in memory subsets.

Trimming removed 7 bases at V and 2 bases at J, with 10 bases between. The CDR3 is 13 amino acids. Germline values: CDR1 SNHLY, CDR2 FYNNEI. Each sample came from a Caucasian adult donor living in Nashville, Tennessee. Here immunoSEQ multiplex PCR was the method, and the copy in TCRdb shows in-frame clones only, minus some. Among roughly 2.4 million clones listed, around 95% were seen once. The V and J genes are TRBV2 and TRBJ2-3; a weak D match, TRBD1 (5 bases). This receptor was identified in a man between 18 and 29 years old in good health. Material: naive CD4+ T cells sorted from blood. Subset here: CD45RA+ positively selected. The CDR3 here is CASNGHLTDTQYF. The CDR3 DNA is TGTGCCAGCAACGGACACCTCACAGATACGCAGTATTTT.